This TCR beta chain was sequenced during a study of blood T cells in healthy people across ages. Whole-study findings and limits: Long-lived and aged donors differed, with more naive CD4+ cells and higher diversity in the long-lived.

Then a second PCR, running roughly 7 to 11 cycles, was carried out with a sample-barcoded 5' primer and a J-beta primer mix. TCRdb passed the 5' RACE reads through MiXCR, listing each CDR3 protein once. The sample has about 670,000 distinct CDR3 sequences; approximately 52% are singletons. On this clonotype itself: Its target is unknown.

CDR1 is DFQATT and CDR2 is SNEGSKA in the germline V gene (reference sequence). The trim removed 6 bases at V and 0 bases at J, leaving 7 bases unmatched. The CDR3 loop spans 16 amino acids. This clonotype was obtained from a woman of 80 years or more in good health. V and J are TRBV20-1 and TRBJ2-3; 12 bases agree with TRBD2. Sequencing was performed on blood. This CDR3 is CSAGTTSGGSTDTQYF. The DNA of the CDR3 is TGCAGTGCCGGAACGACTAGCGGGGGAAGCACAGATACGCAGTATTTT.